These T cell receptor beta chains were read from a single sample in a study of patients and donors after allogeneic stem cell transplantation. From the RT-PCR reads, TCRdb called clonotypes with MiXCR, one entry per CDR3 protein. The sample lists almost 90,000 distinct CDR3 sequences, roughly 4.9% seen once, with around 3% in the top ten. The specimen sequenced was blood, either unsorted or a sorted T cell fraction (not recorded which). The receptors here all came from a human donor who was either an allogeneic HSCT recipient or a stem cell or donor lymphocyte infusion donor (not recorded which). It is not recorded whose cells these are; they may come from a transplant donor. CDR3s include the opening cysteine and the closing phenylalanine or tryptophan. D genes are given only for firm matches. Expanded clones are given a class, and other clones once, few, many or no size at all.

v_gene	j_gene	d_gene	abundance	CDR3aa	CDR3nt
TRBV19	TRBJ2-1	NA	NA	CASSLDFYNEQFF	TGTGCCAGTAGCCTCGACTTCTACAATGAGCAGTTCTTC
TRBV7-9	TRBJ2-3	TRBD2	few	CASSLASLAADPYTQYF	TGTGCCAGCAGCTTAGCGTCCCTAGCGGCCGACCCCTATACGCAGTATTTT
TRBV6-1	TRBJ2-5	NA	many	CASSEVDSGGRETQYF	TGTGCCAGCAGTGAAGTGGATTCAGGGGGGCGAGAGACCCAGTACTTC
TRBV19	TRBJ2-1	NA	many	CASSMEGRAFDEQFF	TGTGCCAGTAGTATGGAGGGAAGGGCATTCGATGAGCAGTTCTTC
TRBV7-2	TRBJ2-7	NA	many	CASSRTGTEVYEQYF	TGTGCCAGCAGCCGGACGGGGACGGAAGTCTACGAGCAGTACTTC
TRBV7-2	TRBJ1-4	NA	many	CASSTAGAIGEKLFF	TGTGCCAGCAGCACTGCAGGGGCAATTGGTGAAAAACTGTTTTTT
TRBV5-1	TRBJ1-1	NA	many	CASSLRGDTEAFF	TGCGCCAGCAGCTTGCGGGGAGACACTGAAGCTTTCTTT
TRBV5-1	TRBJ1-6	TRBD1	many	CASSSRGQGSSPLHF	TGCGCCAGCAGCTCGCGGGGACAGGGGTCTTCACCCCTCCACTTT
TRBV12-3/TRBV12-4	TRBJ2-1	TRBD1	many	CASSEPGQGLYSEQFF	TGTGCCAGCAGCGAACCGGGACAGGGTTTGTATAGCGAGCAGTTCTTC
TRBV20-1	TRBJ2-1	NA	NA	CSAGRMESYNEQFF	TGCAGTGCTGGGAGGATGGAGTCCTACAATGAGCAGTTCTTC
TRBV5-1	TRBJ2-1	TRBD2	many	CASSLDGRYNEQFF	TGCGCCAGCAGCTTGGACGGGAGGTACAATGAGCAGTTCTTC
TRBV4-2	TRBJ1-1	NA	many	CASSQVSQNTEAFF	TGTGCCAGCAGCCAAGTATCACAGAACACTGAAGCTTTCTTT
TRBV5-5	TRBJ2-6	NA	NA	CASSFKSGANVLTF	TGTGCCAGCAGCTTTAAATCTGGGGCCAACGTCCTGACTTTC
TRBV6-1	TRBJ2-1	TRBD1	many	CASSLNRGPYNEQFF	TGTGCCAGCAGCCTAAACAGGGGTCCCTACAATGAGCAGTTCTTC
TRBV12-3/TRBV12-4	TRBJ2-3	NA	many	CASSFQVSTDTQYF	TGTGCCAGCAGTTTCCAGGTTAGCACAGATACGCAGTATTTT
TRBV5-5	TRBJ1-1	NA	NA	CASRRTASNTEAFF	TGTGCCAGCAGGAGGACAGCCTCGAACACTGAAGCTTTCTTT
TRBV5-6	TRBJ1-1	TRBD1	many	CASSQTGTENTEAFF	TGTGCCAGCTCGCAAACCGGGACAGAGAACACTGAAGCTTTCTTT
TRBV5-4	TRBJ2-3	NA	NA	CASSTGTSTDTQYF	TGTGCCAGCAGCACCGGGACTAGCACAGATACGCAGTATTTT
TRBV4-1	TRBJ2-6	TRBD1	few	CASSQGQGAGANVLTF	TGCGCCAGCAGCCAAGGTCAGGGGGCTGGGGCCAACGTCCTGACTTTC
TRBV3-1	TRBJ2-2	TRBD2	many	CASSLSGSSTGELFF	TGTGCCAGCAGCTTAAGCGGGAGTTCCACCGGGGAGCTGTTTTTT
TRBV7-8	TRBJ1-6	NA	many	CASSLVTDFNSPLHF	TGTGCCAGCAGCTTAGTTACAGATTTTAATTCACCCCTCCACTTT
TRBV7-9	TRBJ1-2	NA	many	CASSLGQSNYGYTF	TGTGCCAGCAGCTTAGGACAGAGTAACTATGGCTACACCTTC
TRBV12-3/TRBV12-4	TRBJ2-2	NA	NA	CASTYDTGELFF	TGTGCCAGCACCTATGACACCGGGGAGCTGTTTTTT
TRBV16	TRBJ1-2	TRBD1	NA	CASSQQGQDYGYTF	TGTGCCAGCAGCCAGCAGGGACAGGACTATGGCTACACCTTC
TRBV2	TRBJ2-1	TRBD2	many	CASSDGVGGGTNNEQFF	TGTGCCAGCAGTGACGGAGTCGGCGGGGGGACCAACAATGAGCAGTTCTTC
TRBV10-1	TRBJ2-1	NA	many	CASSDRTDSEQFF	TGCGCCAGCAGTGACCGAACGGACAGCGAGCAGTTCTTC
TRBV19	TRBJ1-3	NA	many	CASSIMLASSGNTIYF	TGTGCCAGTAGTATAATGTTGGCCTCCTCTGGAAACACCATATATTTT
TRBV4-1	TRBJ1-5	TRBD1	many	CASSSTGGQNQPQHF	TGCGCCAGCAGCTCTACAGGGGGCCAGAATCAGCCCCAGCATTTT
TRBV10-3	TRBJ2-1	NA	NA	CAISESGGGPEAEQFF	TGTGCCATCAGTGAGTCGGGTGGGGGGCCGGAGGCTGAGCAGTTCTTC
TRBV3-1	TRBJ2-3	TRBD1	many	CASSKRGQRTDTQYF	TGTGCCAGCAGCAAAAGGGGACAGCGCACAGATACGCAGTATTTT
TRBV19	TRBJ2-2	NA	many	CASSIVGNTGELFF	TGTGCCAGTAGTATAGTAGGGAACACCGGGGAGCTGTTTTTT
TRBV5-4	TRBJ1-2	TRBD1	many	CASSLGTGGIYGYTF	TGTGCCAGCAGCTTGGGGACAGGGGGCATCTATGGCTACACCTTC
TRBV6-2/TRBV6-3	TRBJ1-1	TRBD1	NA	CASRDSQGAFF	TGTGCCAGCCGGGACAGCCAAGGGGCTTTCTTT
TRBV5-1	TRBJ1-1	NA	few	CASSLRAGASGNTEAFF	TGCGCCAGCAGCCTCCGGGCTGGGGCGTCTGGGAACACTGAAGCTTTCTTT
TRBV5-1	TRBJ1-6	TRBD1	medium-sized	CASSLTGGDNSPLHF	TGCGCCAGCAGCTTGACAGGGGGGGATAATTCACCCCTCCACTTT
TRBV18	TRBJ1-1	TRBD1	many	CASSQGADTEAFF	TGTGCCAGCTCGCAGGGGGCGGACACTGAAGCTTTCTTT
TRBV29-1	TRBJ2-1	NA	many	CSVQTGFYYNEQFF	TGCAGCGTTCAGACTGGTTTCTACTACAATGAGCAGTTCTTC
TRBV20-1	TRBJ2-7	TRBD2	many	CSAPPEGREDEQYF	TGCAGTGCCCCCCCTGAAGGGAGGGAAGACGAGCAGTACTTC
TRBV5-1	TRBJ2-2	NA	many	CASSLDPSQDTGELFF	TGCGCCAGCAGCTTGGACCCCAGCCAGGACACCGGGGAGCTGTTTTTT
TRBV12-3/TRBV12-4	TRBJ1-2	NA	many	CASSLARGDYTF	TGTGCCAGCAGTTTAGCGAGGGGTGACTACACCTTC
TRBV5-5	TRBJ1-1	NA	NA	CASSWSGITEAFF	TGTGCCAGCAGCTGGTCGGGGATCACTGAAGCTTTCTTT
TRBV13	TRBJ2-1	TRBD2	few	CASSLGLAGGTSYNEQFF	TGTGCCAGCAGCCTCGGACTAGCGGGAGGTACCTCCTACAATGAGCAGTTCTTC
TRBV11-1	TRBJ1-1	NA	few	CASSLAVPTSLGNTEAFF	TGTGCCAGCAGCTTAGCGGTCCCGACTTCATTGGGGAACACTGAAGCTTTCTTT
TRBV20-1	TRBJ1-6	TRBD1	NA	CSAREGTVNSPLHF	TGCAGTGCTAGAGAAGGGACAGTTAATTCACCCCTCCACTTT
TRBV20-1	TRBJ1-1	NA	many	CSARVGPRTEAFF	TGCAGTGCTAGAGTGGGTCCGCGGACTGAAGCTTTCTTT
TRBV14	TRBJ2-7	NA	few	CASSPRTAYEQYF	TGTGCCAGCAGCCCCCGTACAGCCTACGAGCAGTACTTC